The 12 T cell receptor beta chains given below trace back to one sample, sequenced in a study of neurological immune-mediated disorders. TCRdb reanalysed the 5' RACE reads using MiXCR and keeps one entry per CDR3 protein. This table has fewer than 85,000 distinct CDR3 sequences, roughly 4.9% appearing once. Specimen: PBMCs. These receptors originate from a woman in her 70s with multiple sclerosis.

Ten or more counts support this clonotype. This chain joins TRBV15 and TRBJ1-5, with 9 nucleotides matching TRBD1. Germline lookup yields CDR1 LNHNV and CDR2 YYDKDF (reference sequence). Losses at the gene ends were 7 bases for V and 3 bases for J; bases not matched to a gene: 4. The CDR3 has 14 residues. This chain's CDR3 is CATKDRGFNQPQHF. The CDR3 region has the DNA TGTGCCACCAAGGACAGGGGCTTCAATCAGCCCCAGCATTTT. Full variable domain (missing parts from reference TRBV15 and TRBJ1-5): DAMVIQNPRYQVTQFGKPVTLSCSQTLNHNVMYWYQQKSSQAPKLLFHYYDKDFNNEADTPDNFQSRRPNTSFCFLDIRSPGLGDTAMYLCATKDRGFNQPQHFGDGTRLSIL.

This clonotype was seen at least ten times. This rearrangement joins TRBV20-1 to TRBJ1-4; a possible D gene is TRBD1 (6 bases). From germline, CDR1 is DFQATT and CDR2 SNEGSKA (reference sequence). Trimming cost V 5 bases and J 8 bases, with 18 bases left between them. This CDR3 spans 14 amino acids. The CDR3 is CSAFAPGGGEKLFF. CDR3 DNA sequence: TGCAGTGCTTTTGCCCCGGGGGGCGGGGAAAAACTGTTTTTT.

Ten or more counts support this clonotype. CDR3 coding DNA: TGTGCCATCAGTGAGTCAAGGCAGGGGGATGAAAAACTGTTTTTT. It encodes CAISESRQGDEKLFF. The chain has TRBV10-3 and TRBJ1-4, with TRBD1 matching 7 bases. The CDR3 loop spans 15 amino acids. Per the germline V gene, CDR1 is ENHRY and CDR2 is SYGVKD. The ends lost 0 bases at V and 6 bases at J; junction bases unmatched: 4.

At least ten counts were recorded for this clonotype. This chain links TRBV10-3 with TRBJ2-7; perhaps TRBD1 as D (7 bases). The CDR3 spans 14 residues. CDR1 and CDR2 from the germline V gene are ENHRY and SYGVKD. Trimming removed 4 bases from V and 6 bases from J, with 16 bases in between. The CDR3 is CAISGSPGGLEQYF. The CDR3 coding sequence is TGTGCCATCAGTGGATCGCCAGGGGGGCTCGAGCAGTACTTC.

This clonotype was found many times. The chain has TRBV20-1 and TRBJ2-3; 15 nucleotides agree with TRBD2. The CDR3 totals 19 residues. The germline gives CDR1 DFQATT, CDR2 SNEGSKA (reference sequence). J was trimmed by 0 bases and V by 2 bases; bases with no gene match: 9. The CDR3 DNA reads as TGCAGTGCTAGAACGGGCCGGACTAGCGGGAGGGTTAGCACAGATACGCAGTATTTT. This sequence encodes CSARTGRTSGRVSTDTQYF.

In this sample, this clonotype turned up many times. The chain recombines TRBV28 with TRBJ1-2; D gene uncertain. The V and J ends lost 5 bases and 2 bases respectively, with 3 bases between them. CDR1 is MDHEN and CDR2 is SYDVKM in the germline V gene. There are 11 residues in the CDR3. Written as DNA, the CDR3 is TGTGCCAGCAGTCAAAACTATGGCTACACCTTC. Translating gives CASSQNYGYTF.

This clonotype was counted many times. The rearrangement links TRBV7-9 to TRBJ2-3; D is possibly TRBD2 (6 bases). Trimming took off 1 base at V and 0 bases at J, with 17 bases between the two ends. The V gene's germline CDR1 is SEHNR and CDR2 FQNEAQ (reference sequence). The CDR3 sequence is 18 residues long. The CDR3 DNA reads as TGTGCCAGCAGCTTAGGCCGGGCGGGGTCGACTAGCACAGATACGCAGTATTTT. Its translation is CASSLGRAGSTSTDTQYF.

This sequence joins TRBV6-5 and TRBJ2-7; D ambiguous. The CDR3 has 14 amino acids. CDR1 MNHEY and CDR2 SVGAGI come from the germline V gene. V dropped 0 bases and J dropped 6 bases, with 12 bases sitting between them. The CDR3 region has the DNA TGTGCCAGCAGTTACTCGCGCGGCACGGGCGAGCAGTACTTC. This translates into CASSYSRGTGEQYF.

This clonotype has a count of ten or more. The chain couples TRBV6-5 to TRBJ1-5, with D tentatively TRBD1 (5 bases). Trimming took 2 bases from V and 8 from J, leaving 10 bases between them. Germline assignment: CDR1 MNHEY and CDR2 SVGAGI. The CDR3 spans 13 residues. CDR3 sequence: CASSYGGEKPQHF. CDR3 nucleotide sequence: TGTGCCAGCAGTTACGGGGGGGAAAAGCCCCAGCATTTT.

This clonotype was recorded many times. This CDR3 is CASSRDRDSYNEQFF. The DNA for the CDR3 is TGTGCCAGCAGCAGGGACAGAGACTCCTACAATGAGCAGTTCTTC. The chain employs TRBV27 and TRBJ2-1; 7 bases agree with TRBD1. CDR1 and CDR2 (germline): MNHEY, SMNVEV (reference sequence). V lost 6 bases, J lost 0 bases, and 5 bases stayed unmatched. The CDR3 runs to 15 residues.

This clonotype has at least ten counts. The genes are TRBV3-1 and TRBJ2-1, with D possibly matching TRBD1 (6 bases). The CDR3 is made up of 13 amino acids. Germline CDR1 is LGHDT and CDR2 is YNNKEL (reference sequence). Trimming took 4 bases from V and 6 from J, leaving 10 bases between them. The CDR3 DNA follows: TGTGCCAGCAGCCTGGGCAGGGGCAATGAGCAGTTCTTC. Translating it yields CASSLGRGNEQFF.

This clonotype was counted at least ten times. This sequence joins TRBV29-1 and TRBJ1-2; 8 bases agree with TRBD1. The trim removed 6 bases at V and 4 bases at J, leaving 13 bases unmatched. This CDR3 has 15 amino acids. Germline V CDR1 and CDR2: SQVTM, ANQGSEA. CDR3 amino acids: CSVAGGQDRAYGYTF. CDR3 nucleotides: TGCAGCGTAGCTGGGGGCCAGGACAGGGCCTATGGCTACACCTTC. The entire variable domain, with the rest obtained from reference TRBV29-1 and TRBJ1-2, is as follows: SAVISQKPSRDICQRGTSLTIQCQVDSQVTMMFWYRQQPGQSLTLIATANQGSEATYESGFVIDKFPISRPNLTFSTLTVSNMSPEDSSIYLCSVAGGQDRAYGYTFGSGTRLTVV.